This T cell receptor beta chain is from a study of response to subunit inactivated influenza vaccine. This clonotype was recorded a few times. Its antigen is unidentified. Study outcomes and limitations: Only a handful of new T cells, the authors suggested, are recruited with each seasonal influenza vaccination.

The CDR3 has 16 amino acids. V lost 1 base and J lost 5, with 17 bases in between. Germline assignment: CDR1 MDHEN and CDR2 SYDVKM. TCRdb re-called the RT-PCR reads with MiXCR, one entry per CDR3 protein. The repertoire consists of hundreds of thousands of distinct CDR3 sequences, with under 20% occurring once and the leading ten covering about a tenth. Sample: PBMCs from blood, taken 5 days after vaccination. The chain employs TRBV28 and TRBJ2-5; TRBD2 is a possible D gene (6 bases). The receptor comes from a man in his fifties or sixties who received an inactivated influenza vaccine. The CDR3 here is CASSLLFASAQETQYF. In DNA, the CDR3 is TGTGCCAGCAGTTTATTATTTGCTAGCGCGCAGGAGACCCAGTACTTC.